These 21 T cell receptor beta chains originate from one sample sequenced in a study of OX40 agonist ivuxolimab in advanced cancers. Repertoires were generated with immunoSEQ multiplex PCR, while TCRdb's copy carries only in-frame clones and drops some. The sample holds tens of thousands of clones, approximately 87% seen once. Sequences were derived from CD4+ or CD8+ T cells sorted from blood, sampled in a trial of the OX40 agonist ivuxolimab. These receptors all stem from an adult with an advanced solid tumor such as melanoma, head and neck, liver or kidney cancer.

This clone was seen a handful of times. The V gene is TRBV9, the J gene TRBJ1-5, with a possible D match to TRBD1 (5 bases). Germline V CDR1 and CDR2: SGDLS, YYNGEE. The CDR3 loop spans 16 amino acids. Trimming removed 2 bases from V and 0 bases from J, with 12 bases in between. The CDR3 DNA sequence: TGTGCCAGCAGCGTGGGGACGACATATAGCAATCAGCCCCAGCATTTT. Its protein product is CASSVGTTYSNQPQHF.

There are a few counts of this clone. This chain connects TRBV27 to TRBJ1-1; D not resolved. CDR3 length equals 16 residues. Trimming took off 1 base at V and 4 bases at J, with 16 bases between the two ends. Germline loops: CDR1 MNHEY, CDR2 SMNVEV (reference sequence). The CDR3 DNA reads as TGTGCCAGCAGTTTATTGATGACCACGGCGGGCACTGAAGCTTTCTTT. This gives the protein CASSLLMTTAGTEAFF.

The V call is TRBV6-1, the J call TRBJ2-1, with TRBD2 matching 8 bases. CDR1 MNHNS and CDR2 SASEGT come from the germline V gene. The CDR3 contains 11 residues. Unmatched junction bases numbered 7, after V lost 11 bases and J lost 10 bases. CDR3 sequence (DNA): TGTGCCGCTCGGGGGGGCATCGAGCAGTTCTTC. Its translation: CAARGGIEQFF.

V gene TRBV5-6 combines with J gene TRBJ1-4; 8 bases align to TRBD1. The CDR3 totals 16 residues. Germline lookup yields CDR1 SGHDT and CDR2 YYEEEE. With V trimmed by 4 bases and J by 2 bases, 7 bases remained unmatched. CDR3 coding DNA: TGTGCCAGCAGCGTGGACAGGGTCGGGACTAATGAAAAACTGTTTTTT. Translated: CASSVDRVGTNEKLFF.

This chain connects TRBV6-6 to TRBJ2-7; 7 bases line up with TRBD1. V shed 6 bases, J shed 2 bases, and the junction held 1 base outside the gene matches. CDR3 size: 12 residues. Germline CDR1 and CDR2: MNHNY and SVGAGI (reference sequence). As DNA, the CDR3 is TGTGCCAGCAGCCAGGGGGCCTACGAGCAGTACTTC. Amino acids: CASSQGAYEQYF.

About this clone: Its ends do not fully match the called genes, so a read error is possible. J is TRBJ2-2 and V is TRBV13; D might be TRBD1 or TRBD2, each matching 5 bases. Germline CDR1 reads PRHDT; CDR2 reads FYEKMQ (reference sequence). The CDR3 has 16 amino acids. CDR3 sequence (DNA): TGTGCCAGCAGATTAGCAGGGACGATGGGCACCGGGGAGCTGTTTTTT. Its protein product is CASRLAGTMGTGELFF.

V and J are TRBV4-3 and TRBJ2-2; D call uncertain. Per the germline V gene, CDR1 is LGHNA and CDR2 is YSLEER. Trimming left V 0 bases short and J 1 base short, with 12 bases between. The CDR3 consists of 17 residues. The CDR3: CASSQDGVGKNTGELFF. The CDR3 DNA is TGCGCCAGCAGCCAAGATGGGGTTGGGAAGAACACCGGGGAGCTGTTTTTT.

CDR3 sequence: CASSELGARRNTEAFF. CDR3 DNA sequence: TGTGCCAGCAGTGAACTTGGGGCCAGAAGGAACACTGAAGCTTTCTTT. V is TRBV25-1 and J is TRBJ1-1; D is possibly TRBD1 (5 bases). V shed 2 bases and J shed 1 base, with 14 bases lying between them. Looked up from germline, CDR1 is MGHDK and CDR2 is SYGVNS. CDR3 length: 16 residues.

The chain joins TRBV12-5 to TRBJ1-2; D gene ambiguous. Germline V gene data show CDR1 as LGHNT and CDR2 as FRNRAP. The CDR3 consists of 15 residues. V lost 1 base to trimming and J lost 10 bases, with 19 bases between them. This CDR3 reads CASGLAMEAFGTYTF. In DNA, the CDR3 is TGTGCTAGTGGTTTGGCCATGGAGGCATTTGGTACCTACACCTTC.

V is TRBV19 and J is TRBJ2-6; no reliable D call. This CDR3 region has 15 residues. Trimming shortened V by 7 bases and J by 4 bases, and 14 bases separated the two germline ends. The germline V gene encodes CDR1 LNHDA and CDR2 SQIVND (reference sequence). As DNA, the CDR3 is TGTGCCAGTATGAGAGGAGTATCCGGGGCCAACGTCCTGACTTTC. It codes for CASMRGVSGANVLTF.

The rearrangement links TRBV9 to TRBJ2-4, with 8 positions matching TRBD1. CDR1 is SGDLS, CDR2 YYNGEE, per germline. V lost 1 base and J lost 0; bases outside the gene matches: 0. There are 15 residues in the CDR3. The CDR3, as DNA: TGTGCCAGCAGCGTAACAGGGGGAGCCAAAAACATTCAGTACTTC. It yields the protein CASSVTGGAKNIQYF.

This rearrangement joins TRBV4-2 to TRBJ2-1; no reliable D call. V gave up 4 bases and J gave up 8 bases, with 9 bases separating them. Germline values: CDR1 LGHNA, CDR2 YNFKEQ. CDR3 length equals 12 residues. The CDR3 DNA reads TGTGCCAGCAGCCTCAGTAATGATGAGCAGTTCTTC. This codes for CASSLSNDEQFF.

This clone was seen a few times. The V and J genes are TRBV4-1 and TRBJ2-7; 8 bases are shared with TRBD1. The CDR3 is 16 residues long. Unmatched junction bases numbered 11, after V lost 4 bases and J lost 3 bases. Germline values: CDR1 MGHRA, CDR2 YSYEKL. CDR3 region: CASSPRGGQVGYEQYF. CDR3 coding DNA: TGCGCCAGCAGCCCAAGAGGGGGACAGGTCGGCTACGAGCAGTACTTC.

This rearrangement joins TRBV5-5 to TRBJ1-1; possible D gene TRBD1, 6 bases. This CDR3 has 15 residues. Trimming took 2 bases from V and 0 from J, leaving 11 bases between them. Germline values: CDR1 SGHKS, CDR2 YYEKEE (reference sequence). CDR3 amino acids: CASSLEGGMNTEAFF. As DNA, the CDR3 is TGTGCCAGCAGCTTAGAAGGGGGTATGAACACTGAAGCTTTCTTT.

This rearrangement joins TRBV5-6 to TRBJ1-4; D gene ambiguous. CDR3 length: 14 amino acids. Germline CDR1 is SGHDT and CDR2 is YYEEEE. The ends were cut back, 1 base at V and 2 bases at J, with 6 bases in the middle. CDR3 sequence (DNA): TGTGCCAGCAGCTTGTTACCGACTAATGAAAAACTGTTTTTT. Translation gives CASSLLPTNEKLFF.

The genes are TRBV4-3 and TRBJ2-4, with D tentatively TRBD1 or TRBD2 (5 bases each). This CDR3 contains 15 residues. The germline CDR1 and CDR2 sequences are LGHNA and YSLEER. V was shortened by 1 base and J by 10 bases, with 17 bases between the two germline ends. The DNA for the CDR3 is TGCGCCAGCAGCCAAGCCCGGGACCCCATAGGTATTCAGTACTTC. This translates into CASSQARDPIGIQYF.

V and J are TRBV7-9 and TRBJ2-2; D uncertain. The germline V and J ends were trimmed by 2 bases and 5 bases, with 9 bases remaining between them. The CDR3 contains 14 residues. Germline V lookup: CDR1 SEHNR, CDR2 FQNEAQ (reference sequence). CDR3 in amino acids: CASSLNPSTGELFF. In DNA form, the CDR3 reads TGTGCCAGCAGCTTAAACCCCTCAACCGGGGAGCTGTTTTTT.

This rearrangement joins TRBV15 to TRBJ2-7, with a possible D match to TRBD2 (5 bases). There are 14 residues in the CDR3. The germline CDR1 and CDR2 sequences are LNHNV and YYDKDF (reference sequence). Trimming took 5 bases from V and 1 from J, leaving 12 bases between them. For the CDR3, the DNA is TGTGCCACCAGCGCTACCCGGGATTCCTACGAGCAGTACTTC. This encodes CATSATRDSYEQYF.

The CDR3 DNA reads as TGCGCCAGCAGCCAAGATTCCCGGGATACCGAGCAGTACTTC. Amino acids: CASSQDSRDTEQYF. The chain couples TRBV4-3 to TRBJ2-7; tentatively, D is TRBD2 (5 bases). The germline V and J ends were trimmed by 0 bases and 6 bases, with 12 bases remaining between them. This CDR3 region has 14 residues. Germline CDR1 reads LGHNA; CDR2 reads YSLEER.

This rearrangement joins TRBV7-9 to TRBJ1-1, with D unclear. V dropped 6 bases and J dropped 2 bases, with 10 bases sitting between them. The germline V gene encodes CDR1 SEHNR and CDR2 FQNEAQ (reference sequence). The CDR3 contains 13 residues. CDR3 loop: CASSIMGNTEAFF. The CDR3 DNA reads TGTGCCAGCAGTATAATGGGAAACACTGAAGCTTTCTTT.

The sample holds a few counts of this clone. This chain uses TRBV7-9 with TRBJ1-1, with a tentative D call TRBD1 (6 bases). The length of the CDR3 is 15 residues. The ends were cut back, 4 bases at V and 5 bases at J, with 17 bases in the middle. Germline CDR1 reads SEHNR; CDR2 reads FQNEAQ (reference sequence). The CDR3: CASSSLGGAETEAFF. The DNA of the CDR3 is TGTGCCAGCAGCTCCCTTGGGGGCGCGGAAACTGAAGCTTTCTTT. Filled out from reference TRBV7-9 and TRBJ1-1, the complete variable domain reads DTGVSQNPRHKITKRGQNVTFRCDPISEHNRLYWYRQTLGQGPEFLTYFQNEAQLEKSRLLSDRFSAERPKGSFSTLEIQRTEQGDSAMYLCASSSLGGAETEAFFGQGTRLTVV.